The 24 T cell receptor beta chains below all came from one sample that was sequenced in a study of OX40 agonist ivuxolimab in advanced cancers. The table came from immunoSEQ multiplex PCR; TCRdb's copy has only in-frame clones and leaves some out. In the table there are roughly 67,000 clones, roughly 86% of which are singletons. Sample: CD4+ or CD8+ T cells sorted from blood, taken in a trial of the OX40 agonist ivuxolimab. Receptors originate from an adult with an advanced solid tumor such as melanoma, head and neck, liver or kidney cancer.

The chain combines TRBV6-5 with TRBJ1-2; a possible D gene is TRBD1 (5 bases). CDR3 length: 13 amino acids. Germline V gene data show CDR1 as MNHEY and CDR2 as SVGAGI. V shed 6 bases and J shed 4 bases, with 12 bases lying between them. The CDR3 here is CASRTGGSYGYTF. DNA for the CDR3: TGTGCCAGCAGGACGGGGGGAAGCTATGGCTACACCTTC.

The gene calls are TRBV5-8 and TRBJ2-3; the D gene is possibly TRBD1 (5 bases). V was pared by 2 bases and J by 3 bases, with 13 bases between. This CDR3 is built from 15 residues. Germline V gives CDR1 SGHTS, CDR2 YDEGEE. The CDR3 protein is CASSFGQGWTDTQYF. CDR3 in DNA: TGTGCCAGCAGCTTTGGGCAGGGCTGGACAGATACGCAGTATTTT.

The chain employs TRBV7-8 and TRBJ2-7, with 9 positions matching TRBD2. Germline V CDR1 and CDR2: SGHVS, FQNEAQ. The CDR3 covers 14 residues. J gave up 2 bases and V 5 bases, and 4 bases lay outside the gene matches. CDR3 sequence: CASSRSGSTYEQYF. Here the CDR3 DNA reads TGTGCCAGCAGCCGTAGCGGGAGTACCTACGAGCAGTACTTC. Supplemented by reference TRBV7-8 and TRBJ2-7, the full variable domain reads GAGVSQSPRYKVAKRGQDVALRCDPISGHVSLFWYQQALGQGPEFLTYFQNEAQLDKSGLPSDRFFAERPEGSVSTLKIQRTQQEDSAVYLCASSRSGSTYEQYFGPGTRLTVT.

DNA for the CDR3: TGTGCCAGCAGCCCCCAAACAGGGAGGAGCGGGAGAACGCCAGATACGCAGTATTTT. It encodes CASSPQTGRSGRTPDTQYF. The chain carries TRBV27 and TRBJ2-3; TRBD2 matches 8 bases. With 6 bases clipped from V and 4 bases from J, the junction kept 21 bases outside the gene matches. This CDR3 comprises 19 residues. Germline V gives CDR1 MNHEY, CDR2 SMNVEV (reference sequence).

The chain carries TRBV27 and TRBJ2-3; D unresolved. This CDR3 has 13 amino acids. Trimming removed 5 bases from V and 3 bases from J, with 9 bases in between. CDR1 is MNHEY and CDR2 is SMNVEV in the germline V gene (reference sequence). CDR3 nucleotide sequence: TGTGCCAGCAGTCCGCTGACGACAGATACGCAGTATTTT. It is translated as CASSPLTTDTQYF.

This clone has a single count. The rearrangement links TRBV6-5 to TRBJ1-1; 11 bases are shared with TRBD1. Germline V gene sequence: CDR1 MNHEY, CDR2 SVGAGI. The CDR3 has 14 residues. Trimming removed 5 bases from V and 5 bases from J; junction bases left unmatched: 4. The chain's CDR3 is CASSPGTGGTEAFF. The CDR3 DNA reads TGTGCCAGCAGTCCCGGGACAGGGGGAACTGAAGCTTTCTTT.

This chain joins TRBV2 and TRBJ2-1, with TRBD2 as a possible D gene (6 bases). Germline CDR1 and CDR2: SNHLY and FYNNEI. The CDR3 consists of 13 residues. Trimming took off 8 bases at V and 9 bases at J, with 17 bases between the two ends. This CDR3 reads CASGLWGESEQFF. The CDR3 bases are TGTGCCAGCGGCCTTTGGGGGGAGAGTGAGCAGTTCTTC.

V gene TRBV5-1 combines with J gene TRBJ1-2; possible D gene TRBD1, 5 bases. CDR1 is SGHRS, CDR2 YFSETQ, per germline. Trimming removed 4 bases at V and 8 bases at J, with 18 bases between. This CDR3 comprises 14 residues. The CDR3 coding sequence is TGCGCCAGCAGCCCCGGGGACCGTCCCTTGGGCTACACCTTC. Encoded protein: CASSPGDRPLGYTF.

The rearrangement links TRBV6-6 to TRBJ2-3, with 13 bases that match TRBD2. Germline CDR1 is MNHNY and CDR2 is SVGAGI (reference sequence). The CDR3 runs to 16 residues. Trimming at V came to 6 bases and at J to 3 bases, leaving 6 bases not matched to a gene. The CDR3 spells CASRKTSGGATDTQYF. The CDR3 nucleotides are TGTGCCAGCAGGAAAACTAGCGGGGGGGCAACAGATACGCAGTATTTT.

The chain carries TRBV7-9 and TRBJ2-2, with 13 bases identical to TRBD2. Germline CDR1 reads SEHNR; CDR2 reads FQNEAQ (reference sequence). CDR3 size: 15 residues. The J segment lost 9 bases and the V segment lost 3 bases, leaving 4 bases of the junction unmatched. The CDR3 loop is CASSFPGLAGRELFF. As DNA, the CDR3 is TGTGCCAGCAGCTTTCCGGGACTAGCGGGACGGGAGCTGTTTTTT.

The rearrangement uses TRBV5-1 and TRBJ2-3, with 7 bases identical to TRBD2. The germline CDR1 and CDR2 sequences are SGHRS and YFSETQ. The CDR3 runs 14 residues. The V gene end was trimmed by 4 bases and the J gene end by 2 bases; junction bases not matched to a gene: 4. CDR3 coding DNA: TGCGCCAGCAGCCCAAGCGGGGTCACAGATACGCAGTATTTT. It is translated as CASSPSGVTDTQYF.

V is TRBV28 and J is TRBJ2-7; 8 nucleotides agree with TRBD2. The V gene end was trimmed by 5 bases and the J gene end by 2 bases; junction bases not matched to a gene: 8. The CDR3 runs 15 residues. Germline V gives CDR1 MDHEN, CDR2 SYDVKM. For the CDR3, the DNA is TGTGCCAGCAGTGCCCCTAGCGGGCCTACCTACGAGCAGTACTTC. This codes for CASSAPSGPTYEQYF.

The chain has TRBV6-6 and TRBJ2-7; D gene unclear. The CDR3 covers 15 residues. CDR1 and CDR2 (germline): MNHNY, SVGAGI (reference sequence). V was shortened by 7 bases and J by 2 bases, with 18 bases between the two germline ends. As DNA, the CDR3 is TGTGCCAGCACCCAAGGCGAAGGGTCCACCTACGAGCAGTACTTC. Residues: CASTQGEGSTYEQYF.

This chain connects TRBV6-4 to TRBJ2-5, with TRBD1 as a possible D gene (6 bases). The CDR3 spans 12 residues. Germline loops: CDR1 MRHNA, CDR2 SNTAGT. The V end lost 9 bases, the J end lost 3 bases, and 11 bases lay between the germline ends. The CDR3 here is CARGAAEETQYF. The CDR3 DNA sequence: TGTGCCAGGGGGGCAGCGGAAGAGACCCAGTACTTC.

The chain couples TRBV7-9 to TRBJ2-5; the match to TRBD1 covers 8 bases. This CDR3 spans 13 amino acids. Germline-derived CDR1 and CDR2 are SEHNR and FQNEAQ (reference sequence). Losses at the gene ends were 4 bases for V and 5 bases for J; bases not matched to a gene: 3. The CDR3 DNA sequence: TGTGCCAGCAGCTCGGACAGGGCCGAGACCCAGTACTTC. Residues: CASSSDRAETQYF. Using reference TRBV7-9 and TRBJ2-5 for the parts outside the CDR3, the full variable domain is DTGVSQNPRHKITKRGQNVTFRCDPISEHNRLYWYRQTLGQGPEFLTYFQNEAQLEKSRLLSDRFSAERPKGSFSTLEIQRTEQGDSAMYLCASSSDRAETQYFGPGTRLLVL.

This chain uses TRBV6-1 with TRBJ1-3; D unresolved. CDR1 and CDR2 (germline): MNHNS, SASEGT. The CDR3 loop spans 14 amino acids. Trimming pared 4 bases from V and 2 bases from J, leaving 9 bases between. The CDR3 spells CASSAWGTGNTIYF. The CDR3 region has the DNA TGTGCCAGCAGTGCCTGGGGTACTGGAAACACCATATATTTT.

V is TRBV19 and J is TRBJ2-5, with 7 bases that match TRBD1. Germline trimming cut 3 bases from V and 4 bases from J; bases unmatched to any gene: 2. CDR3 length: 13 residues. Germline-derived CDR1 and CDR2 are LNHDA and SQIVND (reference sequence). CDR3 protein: CASSINRGETQYF. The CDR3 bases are TGTGCCAGTAGTATCAACAGGGGAGAGACCCAGTACTTC.

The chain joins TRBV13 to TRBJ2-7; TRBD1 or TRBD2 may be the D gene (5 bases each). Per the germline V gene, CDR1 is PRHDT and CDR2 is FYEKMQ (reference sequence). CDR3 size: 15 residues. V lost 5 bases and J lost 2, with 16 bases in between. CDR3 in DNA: TGTGCCAGCAGCCCCCCGGGACGGGCCACCTACGAGCAGTACTTC. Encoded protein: CASSPPGRATYEQYF.

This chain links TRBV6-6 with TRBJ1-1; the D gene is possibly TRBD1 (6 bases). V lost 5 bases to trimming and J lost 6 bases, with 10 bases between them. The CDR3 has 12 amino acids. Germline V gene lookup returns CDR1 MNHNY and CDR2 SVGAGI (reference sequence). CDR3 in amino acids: CASSRGTAEAFF. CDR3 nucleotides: TGTGCCAGCAGTAGGGGGACCGCTGAAGCTTTCTTT.

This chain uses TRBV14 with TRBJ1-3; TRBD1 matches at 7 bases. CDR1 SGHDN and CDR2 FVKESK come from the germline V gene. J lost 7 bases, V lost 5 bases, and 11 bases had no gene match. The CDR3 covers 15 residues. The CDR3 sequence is CASSVTLDRSNTIYF. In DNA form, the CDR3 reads TGTGCCAGCAGCGTTACCCTGGACAGGAGTAACACCATATATTTT.

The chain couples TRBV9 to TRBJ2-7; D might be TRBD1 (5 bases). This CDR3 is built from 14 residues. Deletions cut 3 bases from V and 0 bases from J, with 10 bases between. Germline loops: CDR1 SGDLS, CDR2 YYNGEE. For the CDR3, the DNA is TGTGCCAGCAGCGCGACAGTTGACTCCTACGAGCAGTACTTC. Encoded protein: CASSATVDSYEQYF.

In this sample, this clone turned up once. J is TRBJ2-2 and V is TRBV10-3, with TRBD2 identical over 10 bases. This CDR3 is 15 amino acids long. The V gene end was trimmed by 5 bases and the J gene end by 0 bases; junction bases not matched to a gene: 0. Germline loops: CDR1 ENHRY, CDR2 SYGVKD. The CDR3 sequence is CAISLAGANTGELFF. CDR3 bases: TGTGCCATCAGTCTAGCGGGAGCGAACACCGGGGAGCTGTTTTTT.

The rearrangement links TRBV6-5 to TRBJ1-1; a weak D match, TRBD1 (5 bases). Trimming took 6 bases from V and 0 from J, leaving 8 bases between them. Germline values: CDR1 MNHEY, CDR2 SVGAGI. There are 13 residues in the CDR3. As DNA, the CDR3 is TGTGCCAGCAGGACAGACATGAACACTGAAGCTTTCTTT. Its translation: CASRTDMNTEAFF.

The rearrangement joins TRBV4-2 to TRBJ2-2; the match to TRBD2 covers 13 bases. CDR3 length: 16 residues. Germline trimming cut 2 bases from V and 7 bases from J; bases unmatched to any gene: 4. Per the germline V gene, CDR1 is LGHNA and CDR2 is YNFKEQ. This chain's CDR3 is CASSQTSGRAVGELFF. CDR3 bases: TGTGCCAGCAGCCAAACTAGCGGGAGGGCCGTCGGGGAGCTGTTTTTT.